Following are 21 T cell receptor beta chains from one sample sequenced in a study of blood T cell repertoires in COVID-19. Data came from immunoSEQ multiplex PCR; TCRdb stores just in-frame clones and leaves some out. The sample yields roughly 100,000 clones, roughly nine tenths seen once. Sequencing was carried out using peripheral blood. The receptors were gathered from a human donor in a cohort sampled during active COVID-19.

V usage is TRBV7-8 and J usage is TRBJ1-1, with a tentative D call TRBD1 (5 bases). Germline loops: CDR1 SGHVS, CDR2 FQNEAQ. This CDR3 has 15 amino acids. Trimming removed 2 bases from V and 6 bases from J, with 16 bases in between. The CDR3 reads CASSLRVRRVPEAFF. The CDR3 DNA reads TGTGCCAGCAGCTTAAGGGTTCGCAGGGTTCCTGAAGCTTTCTTT.

V gene TRBV2 combines with J gene TRBJ2-4; possible D gene TRBD2, 5 bases. V dropped 6 bases and J dropped 7 bases, with 16 bases sitting between them. The CDR3 runs 14 residues. Germline V CDR1 and CDR2: SNHLY, FYNNEI. The CDR3: CASRAGLLGNIQYF. CDR3 coding DNA: TGTGCCAGCAGAGCCGGACTCCTGGGGAACATTCAGTACTTC.

The V call is TRBV5-4, the J call TRBJ2-3; D is possibly TRBD2 (6 bases). Trimming took 3 bases from V and 5 from J, leaving 16 bases between them. The CDR3 consists of 15 residues. Germline CDR1 and CDR2: SGHNT and YYREEE (reference sequence). The DNA of the CDR3 is TGTGCCAGCAGCTCCCACGGGGGAACAAGAGATACGCAGTATTTT. Residues: CASSSHGGTRDTQYF.

J is TRBJ2-2 and V is TRBV11-2; 8 nucleotides line up with TRBD1. The CDR3 loop spans 15 amino acids. Germline assignment: CDR1 SGHAT and CDR2 FQNNGV. The J segment lost 6 bases and the V segment lost 1 base, leaving 4 bases of the junction unmatched. The chain's CDR3 is CASSLVTGDAGELFF. The CDR3 DNA is TGTGCCAGCAGCTTAGTGACAGGGGACGCCGGGGAGCTGTTTTTT.

This clone was seen once. The chain employs TRBV28 and TRBJ2-5; TRBD2 aligns across 12 bases. Germline V gene lookup returns CDR1 MDHEN and CDR2 SYDVKM. There are 15 residues in the CDR3. Germline trimming cut 9 bases from V and 1 base from J; bases unmatched to any gene: 6. This CDR3 is CASEPGLAGQETQYF. CDR3 DNA sequence: TGTGCCAGTGAACCGGGACTAGCGGGCCAAGAGACCCAGTACTTC.

The V gene is TRBV2, the J gene TRBJ2-7, with D unresolved. Trimming pared 3 bases from V and 5 bases from J, leaving 14 bases between. Germline V gene lookup returns CDR1 SNHLY and CDR2 FYNNEI. This CDR3 is built from 14 residues. CDR3 loop: CASSDDTPVDEQYF. CDR3 nucleotides: TGTGCCAGCAGTGACGATACGCCGGTAGACGAGCAGTACTTC.

The gene calls are TRBV5-4 and TRBJ2-2, with TRBD2 identical over 7 bases. The CDR3 is made up of 16 amino acids. V gave up 4 bases and J gave up 0 bases; unmatched junction bases: 6. Germline loops: CDR1 SGHNT, CDR2 YYREEE (reference sequence). The DNA of the CDR3 is TGTGCCAGCAGCCGCGGGGGAGCCACGAACACCGGGGAGCTGTTTTTT. Translating it yields CASSRGGATNTGELFF.

The chain uses TRBV5-1 and TRBJ2-7; D possibly corresponds to TRBD1 (5 bases). Trimming pared 0 bases from V and 0 bases from J, leaving 16 bases between. The CDR3 runs 17 residues. The V gene's germline CDR1 is SGHRS and CDR2 YFSETQ. CDR3 in amino acids: CASSLVVGQLISYEQYF. CDR3 DNA: TGCGCCAGCAGCTTGGTGGTTGGACAACTAATCTCCTACGAGCAGTACTTC. The complete variable domain, with remaining parts taken from reference TRBV5-1 and TRBJ2-7, reads KAGVTQTPRYLIKTRGQQVTLSCSPISGHRSVSWYQQTPGQGLQFLFEYFSETQRNKGNFPGRFSGRQFSNSRSEMNVSTLELGDSALYLCASSLVVGQLISYEQYFGPGTRLTVT.

The chain carries TRBV7-3 and TRBJ2-5, with 9 bases lining up with TRBD1. V lost 4 bases and J lost 5; bases outside the gene matches: 5. The germline V gene encodes CDR1 SGHTA and CDR2 FQGTGA. This CDR3 is 14 amino acids long. CDR3 in amino acids: CASSSTGGWETQYF. The CDR3 region has the DNA TGTGCCAGCAGCTCGACAGGGGGATGGGAGACCCAGTACTTC.

The CDR3 region has the DNA TGCGCCAGCAGCCCTTTACAGGGGCCGGGAGAGACCCAGTACTTC. Amino acid sequence: CASSPLQGPGETQYF. V usage is TRBV4-1 and J usage is TRBJ2-5, with 7 bases identical to TRBD1. CDR1 and CDR2 from the germline V gene are MGHRA and YSYEKL. V gave up 4 bases and J gave up 4 bases; unmatched junction bases: 9. The CDR3 totals 15 residues.

The chain links TRBV19 to TRBJ2-7, with no clear D. Trimming cost V 8 bases and J 6 bases, with 17 bases left between them. The CDR3 spans 13 residues. Germline lookup yields CDR1 LNHDA and CDR2 SQIVND (reference sequence). This CDR3 reads CASGFSSYPEQYF. CDR3 DNA: TGTGCCAGTGGTTTCTCGAGCTACCCCGAGCAGTACTTC.

This sequence joins TRBV7-9 and TRBJ1-1, with 7 nucleotides matching TRBD1. Unmatched junction bases numbered 5, after V lost 3 bases and J lost 7 bases. Germline V CDR1 and CDR2: SEHNR, FQNEAQ (reference sequence). This CDR3 is built from 13 residues. CDR3 sequence reads: CASSFPAGGEAFF. As DNA, the CDR3 is TGTGCCAGCAGCTTCCCTGCAGGGGGTGAAGCTTTCTTT.

The rearrangement joins TRBV24-1 to TRBJ2-5; 9 bases line up with TRBD1. Germline V gives CDR1 KGHDR, CDR2 SFDVKD. The ends lost 12 bases at V and 3 bases at J; junction bases unmatched: 10. The CDR3 runs to 14 residues. The chain's CDR3 is CAVGGTGNKETQYF. For the CDR3, the DNA is TGTGCCGTCGGAGGGACAGGGAATAAAGAGACCCAGTACTTC.

J is TRBJ1-1 and V is TRBV5-1; D gene ambiguous. This CDR3 has 16 residues. Deletions cut 0 bases from V and 0 bases from J, with 12 bases between. Germline V gives CDR1 SGHRS, CDR2 YFSETQ. The CDR3: CASSLAPQIMNTEAFF. The DNA of the CDR3 is TGCGCCAGCAGCTTGGCTCCACAGATCATGAACACTGAAGCTTTCTTT.

This chain connects TRBV7-8 to TRBJ2-7; TRBD1 matches at 10 bases. Looked up from germline, CDR1 is SGHVS and CDR2 is FQNEAQ. The CDR3 contains 14 residues. The V gene end was trimmed by 2 bases and the J gene end by 4 bases; junction bases not matched to a gene: 2. The CDR3 here is CASSLLGQGYEQYF. In DNA, the CDR3 is TGTGCCAGCAGCTTACTGGGACAGGGGTACGAGCAGTACTTC.

The rearrangement uses TRBV7-8 and TRBJ2-6, with TRBD1 as a possible D gene (5 bases). V shed 4 bases and J shed 4 bases, with 14 bases lying between them. Germline V gene data show CDR1 as SGHVS and CDR2 as FQNEAQ. The CDR3 runs 16 residues. CDR3 in DNA: TGTGCCAGCAGCTATCAGCAGGGTTCAGGGGCCAACGTCCTGACTTTC. It is translated as CASSYQQGSGANVLTF.

V and J are TRBV14 and TRBJ2-3; TRBD2 agrees at 9 bases. Germline trimming cut 1 base from V and 4 bases from J; bases unmatched to any gene: 12. CDR3 length: 18 residues. Germline-derived CDR1 and CDR2 are SGHDN and FVKESK. The CDR3 nucleotides are TGTGCCAGCAGCCAAGTGGGAGGTTTAGCGGGGGCCGCAGATACGCAGTATTTT. This gives the protein CASSQVGGLAGAADTQYF.

This chain joins TRBV11-2 and TRBJ2-7; maybe TRBD2 (5 bases). Germline V gene data show CDR1 as SGHAT and CDR2 as FQNNGV. The CDR3 extends over 15 amino acids. The V and J ends lost 1 base and 2 bases respectively, with 12 bases between them. This CDR3 is CASSLVRTDPYEQYF. CDR3 sequence (DNA): TGTGCCAGCAGCTTAGTACGGACTGACCCCTACGAGCAGTACTTC.

The rearrangement uses TRBV10-3 and TRBJ2-2, with TRBD2 identical over 8 bases. The CDR3 contains 13 residues. Looked up from germline, CDR1 is ENHRY and CDR2 is SYGVKD. With V trimmed by 10 bases and J by 4 bases, 5 bases remained unmatched. CDR3 coding DNA: TGTGCCACTCGCGGGGGGAGCACCGGGGAGCTGTTTTTT. Encoded protein: CATRGGSTGELFF.

The CDR3 is CAIRPGTGELNTEAFF. The DNA of the CDR3 is TGTGCCATCAGGCCCGGGACAGGCGAACTGAACACTGAAGCTTTCTTT. The chain combines TRBV10-3 with TRBJ1-1; TRBD1 matches 8 bases. CDR1 and CDR2 (germline): ENHRY, SYGVKD. V was pared by 6 bases and J by 0 bases, with 9 bases of the junction left unmatched. The CDR3 totals 16 residues.

The chain employs TRBV4-1 and TRBJ2-7; 7 bases fit TRBD2. Germline V gene lookup returns CDR1 MGHRA and CDR2 YSYEKL. V trimming: 1 base; J trimming: 6 bases; junction bases outside the gene matches: 0. This CDR3 contains 12 residues. The CDR3 spells CASSQGEGEQYF. CDR3 in DNA: TGCGCCAGCAGCCAAGGGGAGGGCGAGCAGTACTTC.